Following are 10 T cell receptor beta chains from one sample sequenced in a study of cytomegalovirus exposure and HLA in healthy donors. The primer mix had 60 Vbeta and 13 Jbeta primers. Here immunoSEQ multiplex PCR was the method, and the copy in TCRdb shows in-frame clones only, minus some. The sample shows 100,000 to 150,000 clones, less than 90% of them seen only once. Sample: PBMCs. The receptors originated from a man aged 18 to 35 in good health and CMV-seropositive.

The chain couples TRBV7-8 to TRBJ1-2; D is perhaps TRBD1 (5 bases). CDR3 length: 15 residues. Trimming removed 3 bases at V and 1 base at J, with 12 bases between. Germline-derived CDR1 and CDR2 are SGHVS and FQNEAQ. The CDR3 region has the DNA TGTGCCAGCAGCTTGGAGAGACAGTTTAACTATGGCTACACCTTC. It specifies CASSLERQFNYGYTF.

V and J are TRBV10-1 and TRBJ2-3, with D perhaps TRBD2 (6 bases). The germline V gene has CDR1 WNHNN and CDR2 SYGVQD (reference sequence). The CDR3 has 15 residues. V lost 3 bases, J lost 4 bases, and 14 bases lay in between. The CDR3 loop is CASSDWATGADTQYF. The CDR3, as DNA: TGCGCCAGCAGTGACTGGGCCACGGGAGCAGATACGCAGTATTTT.

This chain connects TRBV7-9 to TRBJ2-1; TRBD1 matches at 11 bases. The CDR3 has 17 residues. The germline V gene encodes CDR1 SEHNR and CDR2 FQNEAQ (reference sequence). V trimming: 0 bases; J trimming: 4 bases; junction bases outside the gene matches: 5. The CDR3 DNA is TGTGCCAGCAGCTTAGCTCGGGACAGGGGGATGTACAATGAGCAGTTCTTC. Translation gives CASSLARDRGMYNEQFF.

The chain recombines TRBV6-4 with TRBJ1-2; 11 bases line up with TRBD1. The trim removed 5 bases at V and 6 bases at J, leaving 2 bases unmatched. Germline CDR1 is MRHNA and CDR2 is SNTAGT. CDR3 length: 13 amino acids. CDR3: CASSPDRGHGYTF. The CDR3 bases are TGTGCCAGCAGTCCGGACAGGGGGCATGGCTACACCTTC.

Turning to this clone: Other DNA sequences in the sample encode the same CDR3. V gene TRBV6-5 combines with J gene TRBJ2-7; a possible D gene is TRBD1 (7 bases). Germline V lookup: CDR1 MNHEY, CDR2 SVGAGI. V lost 6 bases to trimming and J lost 3 bases, with 15 bases between them. There are 14 residues in the CDR3. The CDR3 protein is CASSLGQGGYEQYF. Here the CDR3 DNA reads TGTGCCAGCAGCCTGGGGCAGGGGGGCTACGAGCAGTACTTC.

Only one count was recorded for this clone. The chain carries TRBV11-2 and TRBJ1-1; D might be TRBD1 (6 bases). Trimming pared 1 base from V and 3 bases from J, leaving 15 bases between. Germline V gene sequence: CDR1 SGHAT, CDR2 FQNNGV. The CDR3 consists of 16 residues. CDR3 loop: CASSLGLGARYTEAFF. CDR3 coding DNA: TGTGCCAGCAGCTTAGGATTGGGGGCTCGGTACACTGAAGCTTTCTTT.

The chain is built from TRBV27 and TRBJ2-5; weak D call: TRBD1 (5 bases). CDR1 and CDR2 (germline): MNHEY, SMNVEV (reference sequence). Trimming stripped 5 bases from V and 3 bases from J, with 19 bases between. The CDR3 sequence is 16 residues long. DNA of the CDR3: TGTGCCAGCAGTCCCTACCAAGTGGCAGGGAAAGAGACCCAGTACTTC. This encodes CASSPYQVAGKETQYF.

This clone has just a few counts. The chain uses TRBV28 and TRBJ2-7; 8 nucleotides align to TRBD1. The CDR3 covers 14 residues. Germline CDR1 and CDR2: MDHEN and SYDVKM. The V gene end was trimmed by 7 bases and the J gene end by 2 bases; junction bases not matched to a gene: 7. This CDR3 is CASISAGGPYEQYF. CDR3 nucleotides: TGTGCCAGCATTTCAGCAGGGGGCCCCTACGAGCAGTACTTC. The whole variable domain, filled in from reference TRBV28 and TRBJ2-7, reads DVKVTQSSRYLVKRTGEKVFLECVQDMDHENMFWYRQDPGLGLRLIYFSYDVKMKEKGDIPEGYSVSREKKERFSLILESASTNQTSMYLCASISAGGPYEQYFGPGTRLTVT.

This chain joins TRBV4-1 and TRBJ1-2; 11 bases align to TRBD1. Per the germline V gene, CDR1 is MGHRA and CDR2 is YSYEKL. The CDR3 loop spans 17 amino acids. The V and J ends lost 0 bases and 7 bases, in that order; junction bases with no gene match: 10. The CDR3: CASSQDMGTGGVGGYTF. In nucleotides, the CDR3 is TGCGCCAGCAGCCAAGATATGGGGACAGGGGGAGTGGGTGGCTACACCTTC.

The CDR3 DNA sequence: TGTGCCAGCAGCCCGACGGGAAGGGGCGGGGGGGCTTACGAGCAGTACTTC. It specifies CASSPTGRGGGAYEQYF. The chain joins TRBV7-6 to TRBJ2-7, with 9 bases lining up with TRBD2. The germline CDR1 and CDR2 sequences are SGHVS and FNYEAQ. V shed 5 bases and J 4 bases; nucleotides not matched to a gene: 15. The CDR3 runs 17 residues.